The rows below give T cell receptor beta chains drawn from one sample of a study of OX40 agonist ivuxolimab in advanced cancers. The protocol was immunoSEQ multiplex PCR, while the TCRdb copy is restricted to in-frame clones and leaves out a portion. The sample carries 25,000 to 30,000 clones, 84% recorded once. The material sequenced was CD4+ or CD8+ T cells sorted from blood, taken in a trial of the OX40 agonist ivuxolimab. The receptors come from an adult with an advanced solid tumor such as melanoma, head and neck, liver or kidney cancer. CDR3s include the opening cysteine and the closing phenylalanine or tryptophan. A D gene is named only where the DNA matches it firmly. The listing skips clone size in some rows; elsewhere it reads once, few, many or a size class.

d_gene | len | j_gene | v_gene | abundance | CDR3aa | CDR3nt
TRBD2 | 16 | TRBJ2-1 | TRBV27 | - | CASSLWVAGGLDEQFF | TGTGCCAGCAGTTTATGGGTAGCGGGAGGTTTGGATGAGCAGTTCTTC
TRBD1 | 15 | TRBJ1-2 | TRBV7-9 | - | CASSSNRGPLYGYTF | TGTGCCAGCAGCAGTAACAGGGGGCCTCTCTATGGCTACACCTTC
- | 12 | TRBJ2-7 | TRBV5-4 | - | CASSFAGYEQYF | TGTGCCAGCAGCTTTGCGGGCTACGAGCAGTACTTC
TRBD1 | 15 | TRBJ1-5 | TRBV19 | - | CASSPGTGGFKPQHF | TGTGCCAGTAGTCCCGGGACAGGGGGCTTCAAGCCCCAGCATTTT
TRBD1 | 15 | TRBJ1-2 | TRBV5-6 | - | CASSFGTGYLHGYTF | TGTGCCAGCAGCTTCGGGACAGGGTATTTACATGGCTACACCTTC
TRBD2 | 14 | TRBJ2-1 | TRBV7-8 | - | CASRALAAIDEQFF | TGTGCCAGCAGAGCTCTAGCGGCCATAGATGAGCAGTTCTTC
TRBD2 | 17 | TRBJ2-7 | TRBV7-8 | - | CASSLAFWDPGGNEQYF | TGTGCCAGCAGCTTAGCGTTCTGGGACCCGGGGGGGAACGAGCAGTACTTC
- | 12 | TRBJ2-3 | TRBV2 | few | CASSEVGDTQYF | TGTGCCAGCAGTGAAGTAGGAGATACGCAGTATTTT
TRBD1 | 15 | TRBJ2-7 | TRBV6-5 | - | CASSGPGQKYYEQYF | TGTGCCAGCAGCGGTCCGGGACAGAAATACTACGAGCAGTACTTC
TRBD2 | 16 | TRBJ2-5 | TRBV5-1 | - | CASSSGLAGAQETQYF | TGCGCCAGCAGCTCCGGACTAGCGGGCGCCCAAGAGACCCAGTACTTC
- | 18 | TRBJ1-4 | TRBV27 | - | CASSLYYREVLPDEKLFF | TGTGCCAGCAGTTTATATTACAGGGAGGTTCTGCCTGATGAAAAACTGTTTTTT
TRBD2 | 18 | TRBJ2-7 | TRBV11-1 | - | CASSPVGEGTSVPYEQYF | TGTGCCAGCAGCCCAGTCGGAGAAGGGACTAGCGTCCCATACGAGCAGTACTTC
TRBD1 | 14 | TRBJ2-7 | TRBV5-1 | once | CASSQTGDYYEQYF | TGCGCCAGCAGCCAGACAGGGGATTACTACGAGCAGTACTTC
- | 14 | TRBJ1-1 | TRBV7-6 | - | CASSPGGLNTEAFF | TGTGCCAGCAGCCCGGGGGGGTTGAACACTGAAGCTTTCTTT
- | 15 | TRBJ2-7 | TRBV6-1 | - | CASSDRWGLGYEQYF | TGTGCCAGCAGTGATAGATGGGGCTTGGGGTACGAGCAGTACTTC
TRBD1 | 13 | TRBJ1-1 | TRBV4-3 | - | CASSPGQGSEAFF | TGCGCCAGCAGCCCGGGACAGGGCTCTGAAGCTTTCTTT
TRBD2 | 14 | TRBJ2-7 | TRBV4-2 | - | CASSLGLAISEQYF | TGTGCCAGCAGCCTGGGACTAGCGATTAGCGAGCAGTACTTC
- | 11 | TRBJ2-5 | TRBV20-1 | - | CSARDRETQYF | TGCAGTGCTAGAGATCGAGAGACCCAGTACTTC
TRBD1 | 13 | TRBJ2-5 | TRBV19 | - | CASSTTGGATQYF | TGTGCCAGTAGCACCACAGGGGGTGCGACCCAGTACTTC
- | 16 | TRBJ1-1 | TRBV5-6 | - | CASSLEEEGSRAEAFF | TGTGCCAGCAGCTTGGAGGAGGAAGGATCCCGGGCTGAAGCTTTCTTT
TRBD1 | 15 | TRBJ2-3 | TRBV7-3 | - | CASSSTGARTDTQYF | TGTGCCAGCAGCTCCACAGGGGCCAGGACAGATACGCAGTATTTT
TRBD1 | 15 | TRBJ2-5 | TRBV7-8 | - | CASSLVGTGGETQYF | TGTGCCAGCAGCTTAGTCGGGACAGGCGGAGAGACCCAGTACTTC
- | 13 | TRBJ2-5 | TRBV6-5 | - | CASIIDGLETQYF | TGTGCCAGCATCATTGACGGGTTGGAGACCCAGTACTTC
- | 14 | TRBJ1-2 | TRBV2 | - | CASSESTNNYGYTF | TGTGCCAGCAGTGAAAGTACGAACAACTATGGCTACACCTTC
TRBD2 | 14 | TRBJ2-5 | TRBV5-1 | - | CASSLAGGGETQYF | TGCGCCAGCAGCCTAGCGGGAGGAGGAGAGACCCAGTACTTC
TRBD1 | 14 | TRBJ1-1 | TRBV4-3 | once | CASSAGTGGTEAFF | TGCGCCAGCAGCGCCGGGACAGGGGGTACTGAAGCTTTCTTT
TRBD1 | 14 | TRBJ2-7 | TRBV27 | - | CASSYGTGGYEQYF | TGTGCCAGCAGTTACGGGACAGGGGGCTACGAGCAGTACTTC
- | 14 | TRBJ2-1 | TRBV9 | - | CASSVDMRDNEQFF | TGTGCCAGCAGCGTAGACATGAGGGACAATGAGCAGTTCTTC
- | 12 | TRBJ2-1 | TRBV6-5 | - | CASSYPGSEQFF | TGTGCCAGCAGTTATCCGGGGTCTGAGCAGTTCTTC
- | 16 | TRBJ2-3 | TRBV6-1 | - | CASSEFDLGGPDTQYF | TGTGCCAGCAGTGAATTCGACTTGGGGGGCCCAGATACGCAGTATTTT
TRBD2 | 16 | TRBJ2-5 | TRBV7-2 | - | CASSLAGTSGQETQYF | TGTGCCAGCAGCTTAGCGGGGACTAGCGGGCAAGAGACCCAGTACTTC
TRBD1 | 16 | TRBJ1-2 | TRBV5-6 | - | CASSLVRTGPIYGYTF | TGTGCCAGCAGCTTGGTGCGGACAGGGCCTATCTATGGCTACACCTTC
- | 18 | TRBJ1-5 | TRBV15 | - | CATSRGDGGSYSNQPQHF | TGTGCCACCAGCAGGGGAGATGGGGGCTCCTATAGCAATCAGCCCCAGCATTTT